This T cell receptor beta chain was sequenced in a study of blood T cells in healthy people across ages. Donors each provided approximately 9.6 milliliters of peripheral blood. Total RNA, at least 6 micrograms per sample, was extracted from PBMCs. V trimming: 3 bases; J trimming: 4 bases; junction bases outside the gene matches: 2. The CDR3 has 13 residues. In germline, CDR1 is SQVTM, CDR2 ANQGSEA. General study points: Among long-lived donors, naive CD4+ cells were more numerous and diversity higher than in aged donors.

This clonotype was counted between two and nine times. Its antigen is unidentified. For the second PCR, which ran for about 7 to 11 cycles, a sample-barcoded 5' primer and a J-beta primer mix were used. Per sample, CDR3-containing paired-end reads numbered at least 3 million. In TCRdb, the 5' RACE reads were re-called with MiXCR into one record per CDR3 protein. The sample contains 1.5 million to 2 million distinct CDR3 sequences, over 25% of which appear only once. Sequenced input: blood. This TCR was recovered from a woman aged 30 to 39 in good health. The gene calls are TRBV29-1 and TRBJ2-3; 9 positions agree with TRBD2. CDR3 DNA: TGCAGCGTTGAGCGGGGGGGAGCAGATACGCAGTATTTT. Its protein is CSVERGGADTQYF.